This TCR beta chain comes out of a study of PD-1 blockade in classical Hodgkin lymphoma (dated by TCRdb to about 2020). For the wider study: Nivolumab dosing was 3 mg/kg intravenously every 2 weeks, continuing until either disease progression or unacceptable toxicity. To define a peripheral blood immune signature of response to PD-1 blockade in classical Hodgkin lymphoma, the study combined TCR beta sequencing with CyTOF. Broader findings and caveats from the paper: CD4+ but not CD8+ TCR diversity rose significantly by C4D1 (p=0.0027 vs p=0.16), most apparent in complete responders (p=0.02). Baseline TCR diversity was reported as lower in newly diagnosed patients than in healthy donors, and lower still in relapsed/refractory patients. The study covered only a single clinical trial cohort, and the causes of the repertoire differences, possibly disease activity or prior therapy, were still not defined. Patients starting nivolumab less than 1 year after ASCT had lower diversity and were excluded from later analyses to avoid confounding by immune reconstitution. Baseline diversity similar to that of newly diagnosed patients was observed in trial patients achieving complete response, whereas significantly lower diversity was observed in partial responders and progressors.

Genomic DNA was extracted with the Qiagen DNeasy kit from unsorted PBMCs and from negatively selected CD4+ and CD8+ fractions. TCR beta CDR3 regions were amplified by immunoSEQ multiplex PCR using primers annealing to V and J segments. Amplification bias was minimized using a synthetic immune receptor repertoire, and residual bias was removed computationally after sequencing. In the authors' own workflow: Repertoire diversity was quantified as the Shannon entropy index using custom Python scripts. Unsorted, CD4+ and CD8+ repertoires were analyzed separately, except for combined analyses in which CD4+ and CD8+ sequences were merged in silico. A clone counted as expanded when the clone's frequency after treatment rose at least 2-fold relative to C1D1, and clones undetected at baseline were given a pseudocount of 0.5. Singleton clones were defined as clones with 0 or 1 copy at C1D1, and non-singleton clones were defined as clones with 2 or more copies. Clones expanded in unsorted samples were labelled as CD4+, CD8+ or unknown by matching protein sequences in sorted samples from the same patient. Wilcoxon tests on paired samples were used to test diversity changes from C1D1 to C4D1. Imported from immuneACCESS, the table was reduced by TCRdb to in-frame sequences with V and J called. These copies leave out some clones; in studies compared against another copy, an unresolved V gene accounts for under half, and the cause of the remainder is not known. The V and J calls and the clone size are those of that table, but D and trimming were determined from the DNA. A total of about 94,000 clones appear in this sample, roughly nine tenths of them only once. Of the sample, approximately 11% falls within the top ten clones.

At the junction V is shortened by 4 bases and J by 6 bases; bases outside the gene matches: 7. CDR1 and CDR2, looked up from the germline V gene (reference sequence), are MNHNY and SVGAGI. From cysteine to phenylalanine, the CDR3 is 15 amino acids long. The DNA shown is the 45-base CDR3, in frame from base 1. The meaning of the sample's time point label: cycle 2 day 1 (C2D1) of nivolumab. Every trial patient had relapsed after autologous stem cell transplantation, and cohorts A, B and C differed in prior brentuximab vedotin exposure. The trial cohort comprised roughly 50 patients with relapsed/refractory classical Hodgkin lymphoma whose best overall responses were complete response, partial response or progressive disease. Single-agent nivolumab was administered to trial patients in the multi-cohort phase II CheckMate 205 trial. An independent review committee assessed best overall response by applying the 2007 International Working Group response criteria. Trial PBMCs were obtained immediately prior to nivolumab initiation (C1D1) and on therapy at cycle 2 day 1 and cycle 4 day 1. After peripheral blood was drawn into 8 mL Vacutainer Cell Preparation Tubes, PBMCs were isolated by centrifugation and then cryopreserved.

Note on this clone: The antigen it recognizes is unknown. Per-nucleotide qualities are absent, and no much larger clonotype sits a single base away.

This TCR was recovered from a human donor with classical Hodgkin lymphoma. The material was peripheral blood mononuclear cells (PBMCs), obtained before the second cycle of nivolumab. The chain links TRBV6-6 with TRBJ1-2; 11 bases in between match TRBD1. The DNA is TGTGCCAGCAGTTTCTCCGGGACAGGGGGGAATGGCTACACCTTC. It encodes CASSFSGTGGNGYTF.